Listed here are 30 T cell receptor beta chains from one sample, sequenced in a study of graft-versus-host responses after intestinal transplantation. Which antigens these TCRs recognize remains unknown. Clones were sequenced by immunoSEQ multiplex PCR, and TCRdb holds only the in-frame ones, with some missing. Altogether approximately 99,000 clones are present, 91% being singletons, with the ten largest covering 0.15% to 0.2%. The sequenced sample was unstimulated CD4+ T cells sorted from spleen or lymph node cells, obtained before transplant. These TCRs come from a human donor who was the organ donor for an intestinal transplant.

The V call is TRBV5-1, the J call TRBJ2-2; D call uncertain. Germline V gene lookup returns CDR1 SGHRS and CDR2 YFSETQ. CDR3 length: 12 amino acids. V lost 2 bases and J lost 3, with 2 bases in between. The CDR3 here is CASSFYTGELFF. The DNA of the CDR3 is TGCGCCAGCAGCTTCTACACCGGGGAGCTGTTTTTT.

V usage is TRBV15 and J usage is TRBJ2-5, with TRBD2 identical over 10 bases. The germline V gene encodes CDR1 LNHNV and CDR2 YYDKDF (reference sequence). Trimming at V came to 5 bases and at J to 5 bases, leaving 14 bases not matched to a gene. This CDR3 comprises 17 residues. The CDR3 spells CATSSPLEAGGFETQYF. CDR3 coding DNA: TGTGCCACCAGCTCACCTCTTGAAGCGGGGGGGTTCGAGACCCAGTACTTC.

V gene TRBV2 combines with J gene TRBJ1-1, with 7 bases that match TRBD1. Unmatched junction bases numbered 10, after V lost 9 bases and J lost 3 bases. CDR1 SNHLY and CDR2 FYNNEI come from the germline V gene. The CDR3 covers 14 residues. DNA of the CDR3: TGTGCCAGTAGAGACAGGGCCCGTCACACTGAAGCTTTCTTT. Its translation is CASRDRARHTEAFF. Based on the CDR3 plus reference TRBV2 and TRBJ1-1, the full variable domain is EPEVTQTPSHQVTQMGQEVILRCVPISNHLYFYWYRQILGQKVEFLVSFYNNEISEKSEIFDDQFSVERPDGSNFTLKIRSTKLEDSAMYFCASRDRARHTEAFFGQGTRLTVV.

The chain joins TRBV5-8 to TRBJ1-2; the match to TRBD1 covers 7 bases. The junction had 6 bases not matched to a gene; V was cut back by 1 base and J by 6 bases. The CDR3 covers 14 residues. Per germline, CDR1 SGHTS and CDR2 YDEGEE. For the CDR3, the DNA is TGTGCCAGCAGCTTGAACAGGGGACTCGATGGCTACACCTTC. Amino acids: CASSLNRGLDGYTF.

This chain joins TRBV18 and TRBJ1-6, with a tentative D call TRBD1 (6 bases). This CDR3 comprises 14 residues. From germline, CDR1 is KGHSH and CDR2 LQKENI. Trimming stripped 3 bases from V and 8 bases from J, with 11 bases between. CDR3 in DNA: TGTGCCAGCTCACCGAAACAGGGTGATTCACCCCTCCACTTT. It encodes CASSPKQGDSPLHF.

This chain uses TRBV19 with TRBJ1-1, with D unresolved. CDR3 length equals 11 residues. The V end was cut by 3 bases, the J end by 6 bases, with 5 bases between. Germline V CDR1 and CDR2: LNHDA, SQIVND (reference sequence). This CDR3 is CASSMAAEAFF. As DNA, the CDR3 is TGTGCCAGTAGTATGGCCGCTGAAGCTTTCTTT.

V usage is TRBV28 and J usage is TRBJ1-2; 7 bases align to TRBD1. V gave up 6 bases and J gave up 6 bases; unmatched junction bases: 10. This CDR3 region has 14 residues. CDR1 is MDHEN and CDR2 is SYDVKM in the germline V gene. For the CDR3, the DNA is TGTGCCAGCAGGGACAACAGGGGCGACGATGGCTACACCTTC. It codes for CASRDNRGDDGYTF.

The chain is built from TRBV11-3 and TRBJ2-7; no reliable D call. The germline V and J ends were trimmed by 5 bases and 3 bases, with 14 bases remaining between them. CDR3 length: 14 amino acids. Germline V CDR1 and CDR2: SGHNT, YENEEA. CDR3 nucleotide sequence: TGTGCCAGCAGCCGATACGGCCGGGTCTACGAGCAGTACTTC. This gives the protein CASSRYGRVYEQYF.

The chain couples TRBV27 to TRBJ2-6; no clear D gene. CDR1 and CDR2 (germline): MNHEY, SMNVEV (reference sequence). The CDR3 runs to 15 residues. V was trimmed by 2 bases and J by 1 base, leaving 6 bases between them. The CDR3 sequence is CASSLRGSGANVLTF. CDR3 nucleotides: TGTGCCAGCAGTTTACGAGGTTCTGGGGCCAACGTCCTGACTTTC.

The chain carries TRBV18 and TRBJ1-2; TRBD1 is a possible D gene (5 bases). Germline V gene lookup returns CDR1 KGHSH and CDR2 LQKENI. V was cut by 6 bases and J by 4 bases, with 15 bases left in between. The CDR3 spans 14 residues. This CDR3 is CASSGSGLLYGYTF. CDR3 bases: TGTGCCAGCTCGGGTTCGGGACTTCTCTATGGCTACACCTTC.

This rearrangement joins TRBV27 to TRBJ1-5, with TRBD1 identical over 9 bases. The junction had 9 bases not matched to a gene; V was cut back by 5 bases and J by 7 bases. The germline V gene has CDR1 MNHEY and CDR2 SMNVEV (reference sequence). The CDR3 sequence is 15 residues long. CDR3 DNA sequence: TGTGCCAGCAGTCCCTCCCCGGGACAGGGCCAGCCCCAGCATTTT. This sequence encodes CASSPSPGQGQPQHF.

The DNA for the CDR3 is TGCGCCAGCAGCCGCAGTGGGGGGGTCCAAGAGACCCAGTACTTC. This sequence encodes CASSRSGGVQETQYF. The rearrangement joins TRBV5-1 to TRBJ2-5; 7 nucleotides line up with TRBD2. Per the germline V gene, CDR1 is SGHRS and CDR2 is YFSETQ. This CDR3 has 15 residues. The V gene end was trimmed by 4 bases and the J gene end by 1 base; junction bases not matched to a gene: 7.

V gene TRBV6-5 combines with J gene TRBJ2-5; TRBD2 aligns across 8 bases. The V segment lost 2 bases and the J segment 11 bases; nucleotides outside the gene matches: 13. Looked up from germline, CDR1 is MNHEY and CDR2 is SVGAGI. The CDR3 loop spans 15 amino acids. Here the CDR3 reads CASSYMGLGRDEQYF. CDR3 DNA sequence: TGTGCCAGCAGTTACATGGGACTAGGCAGGGATGAGCAGTACTTC.

J is TRBJ1-2 and V is TRBV4-1; the D is unclear. The CDR3 totals 14 residues. V lost 1 base and J 6 bases, leaving 12 bases between the germline ends. The germline V gene has CDR1 MGHRA and CDR2 YSYEKL. The CDR3 bases are TGCGCCAGCAGCCAAGCTGACATCTACGATGGCTACACCTTC. Encoded protein: CASSQADIYDGYTF.

This chain uses TRBV7-9 with TRBJ1-1; D not resolved. The germline CDR1 and CDR2 sequences are SEHNR and FQNEAQ (reference sequence). The CDR3 covers 13 residues. V lost 3 bases to trimming and J lost 2 bases, with 7 bases between them. The CDR3, as DNA: TGTGCCAGCAGCTTGCAGAAAAACACTGAAGCTTTCTTT. It is translated as CASSLQKNTEAFF. Together with reference TRBV7-9 and TRBJ1-1, the CDR3 gives the full variable domain: DTGVSQNPRHKITKRGQNVTFRCDPISEHNRLYWYRQTLGQGPEFLTYFQNEAQLEKSRLLSDRFSAERPKGSFSTLEIQRTEQGDSAMYLCASSLQKNTEAFFGQGTRLTVV.

This clone appeared a few times. The chain uses TRBV5-4 and TRBJ2-7; TRBD2 is a possible D gene (5 bases). The germline V and J ends were trimmed by 4 bases and 2 bases, with 13 bases remaining between them. This CDR3 spans 14 amino acids. In germline, CDR1 is SGHNT, CDR2 YYREEE (reference sequence). This chain's CDR3 is CASSLTEAAYEQYF. The CDR3 DNA sequence: TGTGCCAGCAGCCTGACGGAGGCCGCCTACGAGCAGTACTTC.

This clone was seen once. The chain recombines TRBV4-1 with TRBJ2-3; 10 bases agree with TRBD2. This CDR3 comprises 16 residues. The germline V gene encodes CDR1 MGHRA and CDR2 YSYEKL. J lost 6 bases, V lost 3 bases, and 9 bases had no gene match. The CDR3 spells CASSHSQRGGLDTQYF. DNA for the CDR3: TGCGCCAGCAGCCATTCTCAGCGGGGGGGCCTCGATACGCAGTATTTT.

The chain recombines TRBV4-1 with TRBJ1-1; 7 positions agree with TRBD1. The CDR3 consists of 16 residues. J lost 5 bases, V lost 3 bases, and 12 bases had no gene match. Germline CDR1 reads MGHRA; CDR2 reads YSYEKL. The CDR3 DNA is TGCGCCAGCAGCCACCCGCTCAGGACAGGCTTTACTGAAGCTTTCTTT. Encoded protein: CASSHPLRTGFTEAFF.

CDR3 sequence (DNA): TGTGCCACCAGCAGGGCTGTGTCAGGTTTCAATGAGCAGTTCTTC. This translates into CATSRAVSGFNEQFF. V and J are TRBV15 and TRBJ2-1; D is unclear. CDR3 length equals 15 residues. V dropped 3 bases and J dropped 6 bases, with 15 bases sitting between them. In germline, CDR1 is LNHNV, CDR2 YYDKDF (reference sequence).

The genes are TRBV19 and TRBJ1-2, with TRBD1 matching 9 bases. Germline CDR1 reads LNHDA; CDR2 reads SQIVND (reference sequence). V was clipped by 3 bases and J by 4 bases; unmatched bases: 6. The CDR3 runs to 15 residues. The chain's CDR3 is CASSIPGTGIYGYTF. The CDR3 bases are TGTGCCAGTAGTATTCCCGGGACAGGGATCTATGGCTACACCTTC.

The V gene is TRBV9, the J gene TRBJ1-4; a weak D match, TRBD1 (5 bases). CDR1 and CDR2 (germline): SGDLS, YYNGEE. Trimming shortened V by 4 bases and J by 2 bases, and 9 bases separated the two germline ends. The CDR3 totals 14 residues. This CDR3 is CASSSGWTNEKLFF. As DNA, the CDR3 is TGTGCCAGCAGCTCAGGGTGGACTAATGAAAAACTGTTTTTT.

The chain uses TRBV6-6 and TRBJ1-6; perhaps TRBD1 as D (6 bases). V lost 6 bases to trimming and J lost 8 bases, with 14 bases between them. In germline, CDR1 is MNHNY, CDR2 SVGAGI (reference sequence). The CDR3 runs to 14 residues. Here the CDR3 reads CASRPGTLDSPLHF. The DNA of the CDR3 is TGTGCCAGCAGACCCGGGACACTGGATTCACCCCTCCACTTT.

The DNA of the CDR3 is TGTGCCAGCGGAGTGACTGGAAACACCATATATTTT. This translates into CASGVTGNTIYF. This chain joins TRBV27 and TRBJ1-3; no reliable D call. Germline lookup yields CDR1 MNHEY and CDR2 SMNVEV (reference sequence). The CDR3 runs 12 residues. V was pared by 8 bases and J by 2 bases, with 7 bases between.

The chain couples TRBV29-1 to TRBJ2-5, with D maybe TRBD2 (6 bases). TRBJ2-7 matches the DNA end more closely, so the J call is doubtful. The CDR3 has 12 residues. Per the germline V gene, CDR1 is SQVTM and CDR2 is ANQGSEA. CDR3 region: CSVADYPYEQYF. DNA of the CDR3: TGCAGCGTTGCGGACTACCCCTACGAGCAGTACTTC.

V and J are TRBV19 and TRBJ2-3; no clear D. CDR1 is LNHDA and CDR2 is SQIVND in the germline V gene (reference sequence). V was clipped by 3 bases and J by 4 bases, with 8 bases between them. This CDR3 region has 13 residues. CDR3 protein: CASSITGADTQYF. For the CDR3, the DNA is TGTGCCAGTAGTATCACGGGTGCAGATACGCAGTATTTT.

The chain has TRBV29-1 and TRBJ2-5; 10 bases map to TRBD2. Germline-derived CDR1 and CDR2 are SQVTM and ANQGSEA. V trimming: 4 bases; J trimming: 4 bases; junction bases outside the gene matches: 9. The CDR3 is 15 residues long. CDR3 coding DNA: TGCAGCGTTGGCCTAGCGGGGGATCTACGAGAGACCCAGTACTTC. Its translation: CSVGLAGDLRETQYF.

This chain links TRBV7-2 with TRBJ2-1, with no clear D. Germline loops: CDR1 SGHTA, CDR2 FQGNSA. The CDR3 covers 11 residues. With 5 bases removed from V and 9 bases from J, the gap between germline ends came to 8 bases. CDR3 in amino acids: CASSLLREQFF. The CDR3 DNA is TGTGCCAGCAGCCTCCTACGTGAGCAGTTCTTC.

The genes are TRBV6-1 and TRBJ2-7; D might be TRBD1 (6 bases). CDR3 size: 15 residues. Looked up from germline, CDR1 is MNHNS and CDR2 is SASEGT. Between the trimmed V and J ends, which lost 5 bases and 6 bases, there was a span of 20 bases. CDR3 coding DNA: TGTGCCAGCAGTTCCTTGGGACAATCAATACGCGAGCAGTACTTC. It translates to CASSSLGQSIREQYF.

This clone was counted a single time. This chain uses TRBV18 with TRBJ2-3; weak D call: TRBD1 (7 bases). The CDR3 runs 16 residues. V dropped 2 bases and J dropped 4 bases, with 16 bases sitting between them. Germline CDR1 KGHSH, CDR2 LQKENI. The CDR3 loop reads CASSPTQGTPSDTQYF. CDR3 coding DNA: TGTGCCAGCTCACCAACACAGGGGACTCCCTCAGATACGCAGTATTTT.

This clone has a single count. The gene calls are TRBV2 and TRBJ2-7; 10 positions agree with TRBD1. CDR1 SNHLY and CDR2 FYNNEI come from the germline V gene. This CDR3 is 15 amino acids long. V dropped 7 bases and J dropped 4; count of bases not matched to a gene: 10. CDR3 region: CASTRQGALSYEQYF. The CDR3, as DNA: TGTGCCAGCACTAGACAGGGGGCCCTCTCATACGAGCAGTACTTC.